These 14 T cell receptor beta chains came from one sample sequenced in a study of blood T cells in healthy people across ages. With a J-beta primer mix and a sample-barcoded 5' primer, a second PCR ran roughly 6 to 11 cycles. TCRdb analysed the 5' RACE reads with MiXCR anew, one entry per CDR3 protein. The sample consists of about 760,000 distinct CDR3 sequences, roughly three fifths of them appearing once. The sample was blood. The receptors were gathered from a man aged 40-49 years in good health.

This clonotype was found a few times. The chain combines TRBV27 with TRBJ2-4; weak D call: TRBD1 (6 bases). Trimming stripped 5 bases from V and 9 bases from J, with 17 bases between. This CDR3 is built from 14 residues. Germline-derived CDR1 and CDR2 are MNHEY and SMNVEV (reference sequence). The CDR3 loop reads CASSVLKGVGIQYF. The CDR3 DNA sequence: TGTGCCAGCAGTGTTCTTAAGGGGGTGGGCATTCAGTACTTC.

The chain links TRBV20-1 to TRBJ2-7; D might be TRBD2 (6 bases). The germline V gene has CDR1 DFQATT and CDR2 SNEGSKA (reference sequence). The CDR3 sequence is 11 residues long. Deletions cut 5 bases from V and 6 bases from J, with 11 bases between. This CDR3 reads CSASRGGEQYF. CDR3 in DNA: TGCAGTGCTTCGAGGGGAGGCGAGCAGTACTTC.

V gene TRBV5-1 combines with J gene TRBJ2-3; TRBD1 aligns across 8 bases. Germline CDR1 is SGHRS and CDR2 is YFSETQ. This CDR3 is built from 16 residues. Germline trimming cut 0 bases from V and 4 bases from J; bases unmatched to any gene: 7. In nucleotides, the CDR3 is TGCGCCAGCAGCTTGGCAGGACAGGGTGGCTCAGATACGCAGTATTTT. Translated: CASSLAGQGGSDTQYF.

The genes are TRBV6-4 and TRBJ2-1; 8 bases map to TRBD1. This CDR3 is 15 amino acids long. CDR1 and CDR2 (germline): MRHNA, SNTAGT. The V segment lost 3 bases and the J segment 7 bases; nucleotides outside the gene matches: 8. The CDR3 sequence is CASSELQGERNEQFF. The CDR3, as DNA: TGTGCCAGCAGTGAATTACAGGGGGAACGGAATGAGCAGTTCTTC.

The chain has TRBV12-3 or TRBV12-4 and TRBJ2-6, with D possibly called TRBD1 or TRBD2 (5 bases each). CDR3 length: 15 residues. Trimming took 4 bases from V and 2 from J, leaving 9 bases between them. CDR3 sequence: CASSYRGPGANVLTF. CDR3 in DNA: TGTGCCAGCAGTTACCGGGGACCTGGGGCCAACGTCCTGACTTTC.

V gene TRBV10-3 combines with J gene TRBJ2-1, with a possible D match to TRBD1 (6 bases). Germline V lookup: CDR1 ENHRY, CDR2 SYGVKD. The CDR3 length is 14 residues. The V and J ends lost 9 bases and 2 bases respectively, with 14 bases between them. The CDR3 DNA reads TGTGCCATTACCCCCGGACAGACCTACAATGAGCAGTTCTTC. Amino acid sequence: CAITPGQTYNEQFF.

This clonotype was detected once. CDR3 nucleotide sequence: TGTGCCAGCAGTAGGACTAGCGGGGGTGGGATGCAGTACTTC. Its protein is CASSRTSGGGMQYF. The chain is built from TRBV6-6 and TRBJ2-7; 13 bases map to TRBD2. The germline CDR1 and CDR2 sequences are MNHNY and SVGAGI (reference sequence). The CDR3 contains 14 residues. V gave up 5 bases and J gave up 9 bases; unmatched junction bases: 7.

The V gene is TRBV20-1, the J gene TRBJ1-2, with D uncertain. This CDR3 contains 12 residues. The V end was cut by 2 bases, the J end by 1 base, with 5 bases between. Germline lookup yields CDR1 DFQATT and CDR2 SNEGSKA (reference sequence). The CDR3 region has the DNA TGCAGTGCTAGACAGAATAACTATGGCTACACCTTC. This codes for CSARQNNYGYTF.

This chain connects TRBV29-1 to TRBJ1-2, with a tentative D call TRBD1 (5 bases). Per the germline V gene, CDR1 is SQVTM and CDR2 is ANQGSEA. Trimming stripped 7 bases from V and 4 bases from J, with 16 bases between. This CDR3 region has 13 residues. The CDR3 here is CSGGQGSGYGYTF. The CDR3 coding sequence is TGCAGCGGTGGGCAGGGTAGTGGCTATGGCTACACCTTC.

V and J are TRBV6-2 or TRBV6-3 and TRBJ2-5; TRBD2 is a possible D gene (5 bases). CDR1 is MNHEY and CDR2 is SVGEGT in the germline V gene. V dropped 8 bases and J dropped 4 bases, with 11 bases sitting between them. The CDR3 runs to 12 residues. CDR3 coding DNA: TGTGCCAGCCGGGGTCGGGGAGAGACCCAGTACTTC. Encoded protein: CASRGRGETQYF.

The chain combines TRBV7-2 with TRBJ2-4, with D possibly called TRBD1 or TRBD2 (7 bases each). The CDR3 loop spans 14 amino acids. The germline V and J ends were trimmed by 4 bases and 6 bases, with 13 bases remaining between them. Per germline, CDR1 SGHTA and CDR2 FQGNSA. DNA for the CDR3: TGTGCCAGCAGCTCTAGCAGGGGGGGAAACATTCAGTACTTC. This sequence encodes CASSSSRGGNIQYF.

The chain recombines TRBV12-3 or TRBV12-4 with TRBJ2-3, with D perhaps matching TRBD2 (6 bases). With 3 bases removed from V and 3 bases from J, the gap between germline ends came to 13 bases. The CDR3 loop spans 15 amino acids. In DNA form, the CDR3 reads TGTGCCAGCAGTTTGCCGGGACTCAAAACAGATACGCAGTATTTT. Amino acids: CASSLPGLKTDTQYF.

This clonotype has just a few counts. The chain carries TRBV7-9 and TRBJ1-6; D remains ambiguous. V was cut by 1 base and J by 0 bases, with 4 bases left in between. The CDR3 has 15 residues. Germline CDR1 reads SEHNR; CDR2 reads FQNEAQ (reference sequence). In DNA form, the CDR3 reads TGTGCCAGCAGCTTAGAGAGCTCCTATAATTCACCCCTCCACTTT. It yields the protein CASSLESSYNSPLHF.

This clonotype appeared a few times. V usage is TRBV9 and J usage is TRBJ1-2; TRBD1 matches 7 bases. CDR3 length: 14 amino acids. Per germline, CDR1 SGDLS and CDR2 YYNGEE. Unmatched junction bases numbered 3, after V lost 4 bases and J lost 0 bases. The CDR3 spells CASSPQGTNYGYTF. The CDR3 DNA reads as TGTGCCAGCAGCCCACAGGGGACTAACTATGGCTACACCTTC.